A selection of T cell receptor beta chains follows, all from one sample in a study of T cells in localized non-small cell lung cancer. TCRdb's table, derived via immunoSEQ multiplex PCR, lists solely in-frame clones and lacks some. The table includes roughly 38,000 clones, 70% to 90% detected once. Sequenced here: peripheral blood mononuclear cells, sampled before any cancer treatment. The source of these receptors is a male donor at least 60 years old with stage II lung adenocarcinoma. Each CDR3 is given with its conserved first and last residue. A D gene is named only where the DNA matches it firmly. Clone size is stated in some rows and not others, as once, few, many or a class when expanded.

d_call clone_size j_call v_call cdr3_aa cdr3_nt
. . TRBJ2-7 TRBV27 CALAGQYF TGTGCCCTCGCGGGGCAGTACTTC
. . TRBJ2-3 TRBV7-6 CASSLKEIRAVDTQYF TGTGCCAGCAGCCTGAAGGAGATAAGGGCTGTCGATACGCAGTATTTT
. . TRBJ2-7 TRBV5-4 CASSRADTQPWEQYF TGTGCCAGCAGCCGGGCGGACACTCAGCCATGGGAGCAGTACTTC
TRBD1 once TRBJ1-2 TRBV6-5 CASNSRQGRNYGYTF TGTGCCAGTAATTCCAGACAGGGGAGAAACTATGGCTACACCTTC
. . TRBJ1-6 TRBV30 CAWAPPGLIDNSPLHF TGTGCCTGGGCCCCGCCGGGACTCATCGATAATTCACCCCTCCACTTT
. . TRBJ1-5 TRBV7-2 CASSSTVNQPQHF TGTGCCAGCAGCTCCACAGTGAATCAGCCCCAGCATTTT
. . TRBJ2-2 TRBV10-3 CATRGFRQVGNTGELFF TGTGCCACCAGGGGTTTTAGGCAGGTCGGTAACACCGGGGAGCTGTTTTTT
. . TRBJ2-7 TRBV5-1 CASSPSGTPYEQYF TGCGCCAGCAGCCCCTCGGGTACGCCCTACGAGCAGTACTTC
. medium-sized TRBJ1-2 TRBV5-1 CASSSLDLNEDGYTF TGCGCCAGCAGCTCGTTGGATCTAAATGAGGATGGCTACACCTTC
. few TRBJ1-5 TRBV27 CASRPDSAFQPQHF TGTGCCAGCCGGCCGGACAGTGCTTTCCAGCCCCAGCATTTT
TRBD1 . TRBJ1-5 TRBV27 CASSSGQGANQPQHF TGTGCCAGCAGTAGCGGACAGGGTGCAAATCAGCCCCAGCATTTT
. . TRBJ2-7 TRBV5-1 CASSSTPRGDYEQYF TGCGCCAGCAGCTCAACCCCGAGAGGGGATTACGAGCAGTACTTC
. . TRBJ2-2 TRBV11-3 CASSLGQAGELFF TGTGCCAGCAGCTTAGGGCAGGCCGGGGAGCTGTTTTTT
. . TRBJ2-2 TRBV7-2 CASSTGGPGTGELFF TGTGCCAGCAGCACCGGAGGGCCCGGGACCGGGGAGCTGTTTTTT
. . TRBJ2-2 TRBV19 CASSSQVQRGELFF TGTGCCAGTAGCTCCCAGGTCCAACGCGGGGAGCTGTTTTTT
TRBD1 once TRBJ1-2 TRBV7-9 CASSDRGVFAYTF TGTGCCAGCAGCGACAGGGGGGTATTCGCCTACACCTTC
TRBD1 . TRBJ1-1 TRBV19 CASSIATGGHTEAFF TGTGCCAGTAGTATAGCCACAGGGGGCCACACTGAAGCTTTCTTT
. . TRBJ2-1 TRBV19 CASIGEYYNEQFF TGTGCCAGTATTGGGGAATATTACAATGAGCAGTTCTTC
. . TRBJ1-5 TRBV5-8 CASSLALYQPQHF TGTGCCAGCAGCTTAGCTCTCTATCAGCCCCAGCATTTT
. . TRBJ2-1 TRBV2 CASKVTWGSYREQFF TGTGCCAGCAAGGTAACTTGGGGCTCCTACCGCGAGCAGTTCTTC
. . TRBJ2-6 TRBV5-3 CARSKWRGRGANVLTF TGTGCCAGAAGCAAATGGAGGGGGAGAGGGGCCAACGTCCTGACTTTC
. . TRBJ1-2 TRBV28 CASSILVGDLYGYTF TGTGCCAGCAGCATTCTTGTGGGGGACCTCTATGGCTACACCTTC
TRBD2 . TRBJ2-1 TRBV11-1 CASSYVAGIYNEQFF TGTGCCAGCAGCTATGTAGCGGGAATCTACAATGAGCAGTTCTTC
. once TRBJ2-3 TRBV11-1 CASSLVKLATDTQYF TGTGCCAGCAGCTTAGTCAAACTAGCTACAGATACGCAGTATTTT
TRBD1 . TRBJ2-7 TRBV15 CATSREGRGPGEQYF TGTGCCACCAGCAGAGAGGGCAGGGGGCCGGGCGAGCAGTACTTC
. . TRBJ2-2 TRBV30 CAWSVDSTGELFF TGTGCCTGGAGCGTGGACAGCACCGGGGAGCTGTTTTTT
TRBD1 few TRBJ1-1 TRBV18 CATTTGGSNTEAFF TGTGCCACGACGACAGGGGGCTCGAACACTGAAGCTTTCTTT
. once TRBJ1-5 TRBV19 CASKDRLNQPQHF TGTGCCAGTAAGGACCGCCTTAATCAGCCCCAGCATTTT
TRBD2 . TRBJ2-1 TRBV7-2 CASSTRTSDEQFF TGTGCCAGCAGCACCCGGACTAGCGATGAGCAGTTCTTC
TRBD1 . TRBJ1-2 TRBV7-1 CASSSTDRVRGYTF TGTGCCAGCAGCTCAACGGACAGGGTGAGGGGCTACACCTTC
. . TRBJ1-1 TRBV30 CARSEGANTEAFF TGTGCCCGATCGGAAGGGGCCAACACTGAAGCTTTCTTT
TRBD2 . TRBJ2-5 TRBV9 CASSVGGGGETQYF TGTGCCAGCAGCGTAGGTGGGGGAGGGGAGACCCAGTACTTC
TRBD2 . TRBJ2-5 TRBV2 CASRVAGGLETQYF TGTGCCAGCAGGGTAGCGGGAGGGTTGGAGACCCAGTACTTC
. . TRBJ1-1 TRBV28 CASTISNTEAFF TGTGCCAGCACCATCTCGAACACTGAAGCTTTCTTT
. . TRBJ1-5 TRBV6-1 CASRWEVNQPQHF TGTGCCAGCAGGTGGGAGGTCAATCAGCCCCAGCATTTT
. few TRBJ1-1 TRBV7-3 CASSPTVNTEAFF TGTGCCAGCAGCCCCACCGTGAACACTGAAGCTTTCTTT
. . TRBJ1-1 TRBV15 CATSRRDLGAFF TGTGCCACCAGCAGGCGGGACCTAGGAGCTTTCTTT
TRBD2 . TRBJ2-5 TRBV6-6 CASRTSGGGETQYF TGTGCCAGCAGAACTAGCGGGGGGGGAGAGACCCAGTACTTC
TRBD2 . TRBJ2-3 TRBV5-1 CASSLLAGERDTQYF TGCGCCAGCAGCTTGCTAGCGGGAGAGAGAGATACGCAGTATTTT
. . TRBJ2-7 TRBV7-9 CASSPRADKRYEQYF TGTGCCAGCAGCCCCCGTGCGGACAAACGTTACGAGCAGTACTTC
. . TRBJ2-3 TRBV28 CASSSPPGREFSDTQYF TGTGCCAGCAGTTCGCCCCCGGGACGGGAGTTCTCAGATACGCAGTATTTT
. . TRBJ1-2 TRBV30 CAWSVGRGIYGYTF TGTGCCTGGAGTGTAGGACGGGGAATATATGGCTACACCTTC
. . TRBJ2-1 TRBV5-1 CASSLGEQGGEQFF TGCGCCAGCAGCTTGGGGGAACAGGGTGGTGAGCAGTTCTTC
. . TRBJ1-4 TRBV4-3 CASSHPTATNEKLFF TGCGCCAGCAGCCACCCGACTGCAACTAATGAAAAACTGTTTTTT
TRBD2 once TRBJ2-1 TRBV6-5 CASSLSGRGNNEQFF TGTGCCAGCAGTCTTAGCGGGAGGGGCAACAATGAGCAGTTCTTC
TRBD2 . TRBJ2-7 TRBV11-3 CASSSRLAGDYEQYF TGTGCCAGCAGCTCCCGACTAGCGGGAGACTACGAGCAGTACTTC
. . TRBJ2-4 TRBV6-5 CATGWGTKNIQYF TGTGCCACTGGGTGGGGGACCAAAAACATTCAGTACTTC
. . TRBJ1-3 TRBV29-1 CSVERTGNTIYF TGCAGCGTTGAACGGACTGGAAACACCATATATTTT
. . TRBJ2-2 TRBV5-6 CASSPDRTDFLYTGELFF TGTGCCAGCAGCCCGGACCGGACAGATTTCCTTTACACCGGGGAGCTGTTTTTT
. few TRBJ1-5 TRBV7-2 CASSLGGSQSQPQHF TGTGCCAGCAGCTTAGGGGGGTCCCAAAGTCAGCCCCAGCATTTT
. . TRBJ2-1 TRBV30 CAWGDNEQFF TGTGCCTGGGGCGACAATGAGCAGTTCTTC
TRBD1 . TRBJ2-5 TRBV5-1 CASSLGTGGVFGETQYF TGCGCCAGCAGCTTGGGTACAGGGGGCGTATTTGGGGAGACCCAGTACTTC
. . TRBJ1-1 TRBV6-1 CASRPGPYNTEAFF TGTGCCAGCAGACCGGGACCGTATAACACTGAAGCTTTCTTT
. once TRBJ1-1 TRBV5-4 CASSLPGGAEAFF TGTGCCAGCAGCCTCCCTGGGGGCGCTGAAGCTTTCTTT
TRBD1 . TRBJ1-2 TRBV5-1 CASSLGGQGNYGYTF TGCGCCAGCAGCTTGGGTGGACAGGGTAACTATGGCTACACCTTC
. once TRBJ1-4 TRBV4-3 CASSRARGSGEKLFF TGCGCCAGCAGCCGGGCCCGAGGCTCCGGCGAAAAACTGTTTTTT
. . TRBJ2-1 TRBV7-3 CASSLPGTSYNEQFF TGTGCCAGCAGCTTACCCGGGACCTCCTACAATGAGCAGTTCTTC
. . TRBJ2-7 TRBV2 CASSGAVGGNDQYF TGTGCCAGCAGTGGGGCCGTGGGCGGGAACGATCAGTACTTC
. . TRBJ2-5 TRBV5-6 CASSLRHLRGETQYF TGTGCCAGCAGCTTGAGGCACCTCCGGGGGGAGACCCAGTACTTC